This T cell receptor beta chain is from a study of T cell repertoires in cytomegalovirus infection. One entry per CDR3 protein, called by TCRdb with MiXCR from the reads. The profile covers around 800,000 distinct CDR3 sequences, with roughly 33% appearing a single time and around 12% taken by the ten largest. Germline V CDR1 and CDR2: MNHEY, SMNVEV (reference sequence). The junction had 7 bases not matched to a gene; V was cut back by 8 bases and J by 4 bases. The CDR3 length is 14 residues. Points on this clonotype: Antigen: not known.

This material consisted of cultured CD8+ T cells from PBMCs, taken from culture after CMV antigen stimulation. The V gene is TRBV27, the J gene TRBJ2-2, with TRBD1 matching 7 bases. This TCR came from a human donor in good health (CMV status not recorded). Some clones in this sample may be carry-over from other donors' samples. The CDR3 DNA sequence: TGTGCCAGCTCAGAGCCAGGGGGCACCGGGGAGCTGTTTTTT. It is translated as CASSEPGGTGELFF.